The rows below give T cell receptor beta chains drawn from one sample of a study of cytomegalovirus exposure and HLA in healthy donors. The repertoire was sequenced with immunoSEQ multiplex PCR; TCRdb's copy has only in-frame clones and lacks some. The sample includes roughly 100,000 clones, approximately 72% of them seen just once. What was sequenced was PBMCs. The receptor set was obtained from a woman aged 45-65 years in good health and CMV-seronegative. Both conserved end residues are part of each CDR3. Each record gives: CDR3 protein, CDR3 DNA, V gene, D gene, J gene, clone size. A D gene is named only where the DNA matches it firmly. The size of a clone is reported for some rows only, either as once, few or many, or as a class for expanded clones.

cdr3_aa: CASSAGTSRNTQYF; cdr3_nt: TGTGCCAGCAGCGCCGGGACTAGTAGAAATACGCAGTATTTT; v_call: TRBV7-6; d_call: TRBD2; j_call: TRBJ2-3; clone_size: .
cdr3_aa: CSVGHVWRQGAEEQYF; cdr3_nt: TGCAGCGTTGGACACGTTTGGAGACAGGGGGCTGAAGAGCAGTACTTC; v_call: TRBV29-1; d_call: TRBD1; j_call: TRBJ2-7; clone_size: .
cdr3_aa: CASSEITDQPQHF; cdr3_nt: TGTGCCAGCAGTGAGATAACAGATCAGCCCCAGCATTTT; v_call: TRBV6-1; d_call: .; j_call: TRBJ1-5; clone_size: .
cdr3_aa: CASSLARGGWDEQYF; cdr3_nt: TGTGCCAGCAGCTTAGCGCGGGGAGGGTGGGACGAGCAGTACTTC; v_call: TRBV7-2; d_call: TRBD2; j_call: TRBJ2-7; clone_size: .
cdr3_aa: CASSVITGTAGELFF; cdr3_nt: TGTGCCAGCAGCGTTATAACAGGAACAGCCGGGGAGCTGTTTTTT; v_call: TRBV9; d_call: .; j_call: TRBJ2-2; clone_size: .
cdr3_aa: CAIIQGPSYNEQFF; cdr3_nt: TGTGCCATCATTCAGGGGCCTTCCTACAATGAGCAGTTCTTC; v_call: TRBV10-3; d_call: .; j_call: TRBJ2-1; clone_size: once
cdr3_aa: CASSLVGGPPYGYTF; cdr3_nt: TGTGCCAGCAGCTTGGTGGGGGGGCCGCCCTATGGCTACACCTTC; v_call: TRBV5-4; d_call: .; j_call: TRBJ1-2; clone_size: few
cdr3_aa: CASKGSSGANVLTF; cdr3_nt: TGTGCCAGCAAAGGGAGCTCTGGGGCCAACGTCCTGACTTTC; v_call: TRBV2; d_call: .; j_call: TRBJ2-6; clone_size: .
cdr3_aa: CASSLPGKWFSTEAFF; cdr3_nt: TGTGCCAGCAGCTTGCCGGGAAAATGGTTCAGCACTGAAGCTTTCTTT; v_call: TRBV5-5; d_call: .; j_call: TRBJ1-1; clone_size: .
cdr3_aa: CATSRGGYEQYF; cdr3_nt: TGTGCCACCAGCAGAGGCGGCTACGAGCAGTACTTC; v_call: TRBV15; d_call: .; j_call: TRBJ2-7; clone_size: .
cdr3_aa: CASSLSSGNTEAFF; cdr3_nt: TGTGCCAGCTCACTAAGTTCCGGGAACACTGAAGCTTTCTTT; v_call: TRBV18; d_call: .; j_call: TRBJ1-1; clone_size: once
cdr3_aa: CASSQETVYEQYF; cdr3_nt: TGCGCCAGCAGCCAGGAGACAGTCTACGAGCAGTACTTC; v_call: TRBV4-1; d_call: .; j_call: TRBJ2-7; clone_size: .
cdr3_aa: CASSFTGYYEQYF; cdr3_nt: TGTGCCAGCAGCTTTACAGGGTATTACGAGCAGTACTTC; v_call: TRBV7-9; d_call: .; j_call: TRBJ2-7; clone_size: .
cdr3_aa: CASSRPPGGRGRETQYF; cdr3_nt: TGTGCCAGCAGCCGCCCCCCGGGGGGGAGGGGGAGAGAGACCCAGTACTTC; v_call: TRBV14; d_call: TRBD2; j_call: TRBJ2-5; clone_size: .
cdr3_aa: CASSRLAPGQAGNTIYF; cdr3_nt: TGTGCCAGCAGCCGCCTAGCTCCGGGACAGGCTGGAAACACCATATATTTT; v_call: TRBV4-2; d_call: TRBD1; j_call: TRBJ1-3; clone_size: .
cdr3_aa: CASSHDAGLGETQYF; cdr3_nt: TGTGCCAGCAGCCACGACGCGGGCCTGGGGGAGACCCAGTACTTC; v_call: TRBV11-2; d_call: .; j_call: TRBJ2-5; clone_size: .
cdr3_aa: CASSLIENNEQFF; cdr3_nt: TGTGCCAGCAGCTTGATCGAGAACAATGAGCAGTTCTTC; v_call: TRBV5-4; d_call: .; j_call: TRBJ2-1; clone_size: few
cdr3_aa: CASSLLPGSDGYTF; cdr3_nt: TGTGCCAGCAGCCTGCTTCCAGGTTCCGATGGCTACACCTTC; v_call: TRBV7-8; d_call: .; j_call: TRBJ1-2; clone_size: .
cdr3_aa: CASSDIAGASNNEQFF; cdr3_nt: TGTGCCAGCAGTGACATAGCGGGGGCCTCGAACAATGAGCAGTTCTTC; v_call: TRBV6-4; d_call: TRBD2; j_call: TRBJ2-1; clone_size: .
cdr3_aa: CASSFSEATNEKLFF; cdr3_nt: TGTGCCAGCAGCTTCTCGGAGGCAACTAATGAAAAACTGTTTTTT; v_call: TRBV7-2; d_call: .; j_call: TRBJ1-4; clone_size: .
cdr3_aa: CASSYQGSNEQYF; cdr3_nt: TGTGCCAGCAGTTACCAGGGTTCCAACGAGCAGTACTTC; v_call: TRBV6-6; d_call: .; j_call: TRBJ2-7; clone_size: .
cdr3_aa: CASSFHRNYEQYF; cdr3_nt: TGTGCCAGCAGCTTTCACAGGAACTACGAGCAGTACTTC; v_call: TRBV7-2; d_call: .; j_call: TRBJ2-7; clone_size: .
cdr3_aa: CASQGSYEQYF; cdr3_nt: TGTGCCAGCCAGGGTTCCTACGAGCAGTACTTC; v_call: TRBV7-9; d_call: .; j_call: TRBJ2-7; clone_size: few
cdr3_aa: CASSYSIGRGETQYF; cdr3_nt: TGTGCCAGCAGTTACTCGATTGGAAGGGGAGAGACCCAGTACTTC; v_call: TRBV6-5; d_call: .; j_call: TRBJ2-5; clone_size: .
cdr3_aa: CASSARDRGAAFF; cdr3_nt: TGTGCCAGCTCCGCGAGGGACAGGGGGGCAGCTTTCTTT; v_call: TRBV18; d_call: TRBD1; j_call: TRBJ1-1; clone_size: .
cdr3_aa: CASNGVDEKLFF; cdr3_nt: TGTGCCAGCAACGGGGTGGACGAAAAACTGTTTTTT; v_call: TRBV2; d_call: .; j_call: TRBJ1-4; clone_size: .
cdr3_aa: CASSQRQGAIGELFF; cdr3_nt: TGTGCCAGCAGTCAGCGACAGGGGGCGATCGGGGAGCTGTTTTTT; v_call: TRBV27; d_call: TRBD1; j_call: TRBJ2-2; clone_size: .
cdr3_aa: CADRSGGAYNEQFF; cdr3_nt: TGTGCAGATCGTAGCGGGGGGGCCTACAATGAGCAGTTCTTC; v_call: TRBV2; d_call: TRBD2; j_call: TRBJ2-1; clone_size: .
cdr3_aa: CASSLNGRFEAFF; cdr3_nt: TGTGCCAGCAGTTTAAACGGTCGGTTTGAAGCTTTCTTT; v_call: TRBV27; d_call: .; j_call: TRBJ1-1; clone_size: once
cdr3_aa: CASSLDFTSANTGELFF; cdr3_nt: TGTGCCAGCAGCTTAGATTTCACTAGCGCAAACACCGGGGAGCTGTTTTTT; v_call: TRBV7-7; d_call: TRBD2; j_call: TRBJ2-2; clone_size: few
cdr3_aa: CASGLDTLGWGDLGEQYF; cdr3_nt: TGTGCTAGTGGTTTGGATACCCTAGGTTGGGGGGATCTGGGCGAGCAGTACTTC; v_call: TRBV12-5; d_call: .; j_call: TRBJ2-7; clone_size: .
cdr3_aa: CATSRAGSGITDTQYF; cdr3_nt: TGTGCCACCAGCAGAGCGGGCTCGGGGATCACAGATACGCAGTATTTT; v_call: TRBV15; d_call: .; j_call: TRBJ2-3; clone_size: .
cdr3_aa: CASSLGLREGRETQYF; cdr3_nt: TGTGCCAGCAGCTTAGGCTTGCGGGAGGGTAGAGAGACCCAGTACTTC; v_call: TRBV7-8; d_call: TRBD2; j_call: TRBJ2-5; clone_size: .
cdr3_aa: CASSIGEGTHGYTF; cdr3_nt: TGTGCCAGTAGTATAGGGGAGGGTACGCATGGCTACACCTTC; v_call: TRBV19; d_call: .; j_call: TRBJ1-2; clone_size: .
cdr3_aa: CASSLTSGSYNEQFF; cdr3_nt: TGTGCCAGCAGCTTAACTAGCGGATCCTACAATGAGCAGTTCTTC; v_call: TRBV11-2; d_call: TRBD2; j_call: TRBJ2-1; clone_size: .
cdr3_aa: CAISGGQGITEAFF; cdr3_nt: TGTGCCATCAGTGGGGGACAGGGAATCACTGAAGCTTTCTTT; v_call: TRBV10-3; d_call: TRBD1; j_call: TRBJ1-1; clone_size: .
cdr3_aa: CASGFGQGSNEQYF; cdr3_nt: TGTGCTAGTGGTTTCGGGCAGGGAAGTAACGAGCAGTACTTC; v_call: TRBV12-5; d_call: .; j_call: TRBJ2-7; clone_size: .
cdr3_aa: CASSLEAGDSYNEQFF; cdr3_nt: TGTGCCAGCAGCTTAGAAGCGGGAGACTCCTACAATGAGCAGTTCTTC; v_call: TRBV7-8; d_call: TRBD2; j_call: TRBJ2-1; clone_size: once
cdr3_aa: CASRSDRGENTGELFF; cdr3_nt: TGTGCCAGCAGGTCCGACAGGGGAGAGAACACCGGGGAGCTGTTTTTT; v_call: TRBV5-4; d_call: TRBD1; j_call: TRBJ2-2; clone_size: few
cdr3_aa: CASSPPTSGSFTDTQYF; cdr3_nt: TGTGCCAGCTCACCACCGACCAGCGGGAGCTTTACAGATACGCAGTATTTT; v_call: TRBV18; d_call: TRBD2; j_call: TRBJ2-3; clone_size: .
cdr3_aa: CASSPTGRSRGSSYEQYF; cdr3_nt: TGTGCCAGCAGCCCTACCGGACGTTCAAGGGGGAGCTCCTACGAGCAGTACTTC; v_call: TRBV11-2; d_call: .; j_call: TRBJ2-7; clone_size: .